Following are 17 T cell receptor beta chains from one sample sequenced in a study of CD8+ T cells in alopecia areata. Reverse transcription of extracted RNA yielded cDNA, which provided the sequencing template. Produced via immunoSEQ multiplex PCR; TCRdb's table is partial and in-frame only. The table shows about 120,000 clones, with roughly 50% occurring only once. Input material: NKG2D-low CD8+ T cells sorted from blood. All receptors come from a human donor with alopecia areata.

In this sample, this clone turned up a few times. This chain links TRBV29-1 with TRBJ2-2; TRBD1 matches 8 bases. This CDR3 is built from 13 residues. From germline, CDR1 is SQVTM and CDR2 ANQGSEA. V dropped 4 bases and J dropped 7; count of bases not matched to a gene: 5. This chain's CDR3 is CSVGGQGGGELFF. CDR3 DNA sequence: TGCAGCGTTGGAGGACAGGGCGGCGGGGAGCTGTTTTTT.

The rearrangement joins TRBV7-9 to TRBJ2-7; 11 bases align to TRBD2. Per germline, CDR1 SEHNR and CDR2 FQNEAQ (reference sequence). CDR3 length: 16 amino acids. Germline trimming cut 5 bases from V and 4 bases from J; bases unmatched to any gene: 10. The CDR3 loop reads CASSPSLGLAEYEQYF. CDR3 nucleotide sequence: TGTGCCAGCAGCCCCAGTCTGGGACTAGCGGAATACGAGCAGTACTTC.

The V and J genes are TRBV9 and TRBJ2-2, with TRBD2 identical over 13 bases. Germline V gene sequence: CDR1 SGDLS, CDR2 YYNGEE. This CDR3 spans 16 amino acids. Trimming at V came to 3 bases and at J to 7 bases, leaving 6 bases not matched to a gene. The CDR3 here is CASSGTSGRADGELFF. Here the CDR3 DNA reads TGTGCCAGCAGCGGAACTAGCGGGAGGGCCGACGGGGAGCTGTTTTTT.

This clone was observed a few times. The rearrangement links TRBV7-2 to TRBJ2-1, with D uncertain. Germline assignment: CDR1 SGHTA and CDR2 FQGNSA. The CDR3 length is 12 residues. With 5 bases removed from V and 15 bases from J, the gap between germline ends came to 17 bases. CDR3 DNA: TGTGCCAGCAGCCCTTTGTCACAGCACATGTTCTTC. Encoded protein: CASSPLSQHMFF.

This clone was seen a handful of times. The CDR3 nucleotides are TGCAGCGTTGGCGGGACTAGAGTTTCCTACGAGCAGTACTTC. Its translation: CSVGGTRVSYEQYF. V gene TRBV29-1 combines with J gene TRBJ2-7, with 8 bases that match TRBD2. The germline CDR1 and CDR2 sequences are SQVTM and ANQGSEA. The CDR3 has 14 amino acids. V shed 4 bases, J shed 1 base, and the junction held 6 bases outside the gene matches.

This clone was observed a handful of times. The chain combines TRBV7-9 with TRBJ1-2; D is unclear. Trimming pared 3 bases from V and 0 bases from J, leaving 8 bases between. CDR3 length equals 14 residues. Germline V gives CDR1 SEHNR, CDR2 FQNEAQ (reference sequence). For the CDR3, the DNA is TGTGCCAGCAGCTTTGCCGGAACTAACTATGGCTACACCTTC. Amino acids: CASSFAGTNYGYTF.

This clone turned up a few times. The gene calls are TRBV28 and TRBJ1-5; D remains ambiguous. Germline V gene data show CDR1 as MDHEN and CDR2 as SYDVKM. V lost 2 bases, J lost 0 bases, and 8 bases lay in between. The length of the CDR3 is 15 residues. CDR3 nucleotides: TGTGCCAGCAGTTTAAACGCCTATAGCAATCAGCCCCAGCATTTT. The encoded protein is CASSLNAYSNQPQHF.

This rearrangement joins TRBV28 to TRBJ2-7; D call uncertain. Per the germline V gene, CDR1 is MDHEN and CDR2 is SYDVKM. V lost 7 bases to trimming and J lost 0 bases, with 1 base between them. This CDR3 comprises 10 residues. The CDR3 reads CASTSYEQYF. The CDR3 bases are TGTGCCAGCACCTCCTACGAGCAGTACTTC.

The gene calls are TRBV29-1 and TRBJ1-3; 8 positions match TRBD1. The CDR3 runs 13 residues. V gave up 4 bases and J gave up 4 bases; unmatched junction bases: 3. In germline, CDR1 is SQVTM, CDR2 ANQGSEA. This CDR3 is CSVGQGAGNTIYF. The CDR3 DNA follows: TGCAGCGTTGGGCAGGGGGCGGGAAACACCATATATTTT.

About this clone: This sample also contains other DNA sequences that code for the same CDR3. The chain links TRBV30 to TRBJ1-1; no clear D gene. The ends were cut back, 0 bases at V and 1 base at J, with 6 bases in the middle. The CDR3 consists of 13 residues. Germline loops: CDR1 GTSNPN, CDR2 SVGIG (reference sequence). CDR3 region: CAWSVWENTEAFF. The CDR3, as DNA: TGTGCCTGGAGTGTGTGGGAGAACACTGAAGCTTTCTTT.

The chain employs TRBV29-1 and TRBJ2-1; 10 bases align to TRBD1. Germline trimming cut 6 bases from V and 10 bases from J; bases unmatched to any gene: 3. The germline V gene has CDR1 SQVTM and CDR2 ANQGSEA. The CDR3 is 11 residues long. This CDR3 reads CSVQGQGEQFF. In nucleotides, the CDR3 is TGCAGCGTACAGGGACAGGGGGAGCAGTTCTTC.

This clone was seen more than once but under ten times. The CDR3 sequence is CASSPIQEYQETQYF. DNA of the CDR3: TGTGCCAGCAGCCCGATTCAGGAGTACCAAGAGACCCAGTACTTC. The V and J genes are TRBV7-9 and TRBJ2-5; no clear D. V was shortened by 5 bases and J by 0 bases, with 13 bases between the two germline ends. CDR3 length: 15 amino acids. The germline V gene has CDR1 SEHNR and CDR2 FQNEAQ (reference sequence). Full variable domain (outside the CDR3, taken from reference TRBV7-9 and TRBJ2-5): DTGVSQNPRHKITKRGQNVTFRCDPISEHNRLYWYRQTLGQGPEFLTYFQNEAQLEKSRLLSDRFSAERPKGSFSTLEIQRTEQGDSAMYLCASSPIQEYQETQYFGPGTRLLVL.

This clone was picked up one time. The rearrangement joins TRBV25-1 to TRBJ2-5; unclear D gene. The V end was cut by 4 bases, the J end by 0 bases, with 9 bases between. CDR3 length equals 14 residues. The germline gives CDR1 MGHDK, CDR2 SYGVNS. The CDR3 here is CASSGVSYQETQYF. The CDR3 DNA follows: TGTGCCAGCAGTGGGGTTTCGTACCAAGAGACCCAGTACTTC.

The chain is built from TRBV4-1 and TRBJ1-4; 9 nucleotides agree with TRBD1. CDR1 and CDR2 from the germline V gene are MGHRA and YSYEKL. CDR3 size: 15 residues. V shed 4 bases and J 8 bases; nucleotides not matched to a gene: 8. CDR3 nucleotides: TGCGCCAGCAGCCTAAAACAGGGGGCGAACGAAAAACTGTTTTTT. Protein: CASSLKQGANEKLFF.

This chain joins TRBV29-1 and TRBJ2-5; no clear D. The CDR3 has 15 amino acids. V was trimmed by 3 bases and J by 5 bases, leaving 19 bases between them. The V gene's germline CDR1 is SQVTM and CDR2 ANQGSEA. For the CDR3, the DNA is TGCAGCGTTGATGCGGCAGGCCAGGATCAGGAGACCCAGTACTTC. Translation: CSVDAAGQDQETQYF.

The genes are TRBV4-1 and TRBJ2-5, with TRBD1 matching 10 bases. This CDR3 is built from 16 residues. With V trimmed by 0 bases and J by 5 bases, 6 bases remained unmatched. Germline-derived CDR1 and CDR2 are MGHRA and YSYEKL. CDR3 DNA sequence: TGCGCCAGCAGCCAAGAGGGGGACAGGGGATTGGAGACCCAGTACTTC. Translation: CASSQEGDRGLETQYF.

The rearrangement uses TRBV27 and TRBJ2-7; D not resolved. Germline assignment: CDR1 MNHEY and CDR2 SMNVEV (reference sequence). The CDR3 extends over 12 amino acids. Trimming left V 11 bases short and J 2 bases short, with 13 bases between. The CDR3 is CASSNGPYEQYF. CDR3 DNA: TGTGCCTCCTCCAACGGGCCCTACGAGCAGTACTTC.